These T cell receptor beta chains were read from a single sample in a study of CD8+ T cells in alopecia areata. The table came from immunoSEQ multiplex PCR; TCRdb's copy has only in-frame clones and leaves some out. The sample includes approximately 200,000 clones, 60% of them seen just once. Sequences were derived from CD4+ T cells sorted from blood, sampled at week 4, from a patient treated with tofacitinib. The receptors shown here come from a human donor with alopecia areata. CDR3s include the opening cysteine and the closing phenylalanine or tryptophan. Fields, in order: D gene, clone size, J gene, CDR3 length, V gene, CDR3 DNA, CDR3 protein. D genes are given only for firm matches. A clone size is listed for some rows: how often the clone was seen (once, few, many), or a class if it is expanded.

D: .; size: .; J: TRBJ2-5; length: 12; V: TRBV30; DNA: TGTGCCTGGAGAGCGGTGTCAGAGACCCAGTACTTC; CDR3: CAWRAVSETQYF
D: TRBD1; size: few; J: TRBJ2-1; length: 14; V: TRBV29-1; DNA: TGCAGCGTTGAAGGGGACAGGGGGCTTCGTGAGCAGTTCTTC; CDR3: CSVEGDRGLREQFF
D: TRBD2; size: .; J: TRBJ2-4; length: 14; V: TRBV30; DNA: TGTGCCTGGAGTGGCCCGGGACTAGCGTTCATTCAGTACTTC; CDR3: CAWSGPGLAFIQYF
D: .; size: .; J: TRBJ2-5; length: 14; V: TRBV5-1; DNA: TGCGCCAGCAAAGACCTCAAGGTACAAGAGACCCAGTACTTC; CDR3: CASKDLKVQETQYF
D: TRBD2; size: few; J: TRBJ2-7; length: 14; V: TRBV7-2; DNA: TGTGCCAGCAGCCCCCACGGGAGGATCTACGAGCAGTACTTC; CDR3: CASSPHGRIYEQYF
D: .; size: .; J: TRBJ2-2; length: 13; V: TRBV25-1; DNA: TGTGCCAGCCGGGGCTCGTCCGGCGGGGAGCTGTTTTTT; CDR3: CASRGSSGGELFF
D: .; size: few; J: TRBJ2-1; length: 15; V: TRBV7-2; DNA: TGTGCCAGCAGCTTCCCTGGGAGCTCCTACAATGAGCAGTTCTTC; CDR3: CASSFPGSSYNEQFF
D: .; size: .; J: TRBJ2-2; length: 15; V: TRBV5-1; DNA: TGCGCCAGCAGCATGGGACCACCGAACACCGGGGAGCTGTTTTTT; CDR3: CASSMGPPNTGELFF
D: .; size: .; J: TRBJ2-3; length: 10; V: TRBV20-1; DNA: TGCAGCGCTGGGTCGAATACGCAGTATTTT; CDR3: CSAGSNTQYF
D: TRBD1; size: .; J: TRBJ2-7; length: 15; V: TRBV2; DNA: TGTGCCAGCAGTGTTGAGACAGGGCGGGTCTACGAGCAGTACTTC; CDR3: CASSVETGRVYEQYF
D: TRBD1; size: .; J: TRBJ2-7; length: 14; V: TRBV28; DNA: TGTGCCAGCAGTGTACAGGGGCCGTCCTACGAGCAGTACTTC; CDR3: CASSVQGPSYEQYF
D: .; size: .; J: TRBJ1-2; length: 11; V: TRBV20-1; DNA: TGCAGTGCTTCCCTCAACTATGGCTACACCTTC; CDR3: CSASLNYGYTF
D: TRBD2; size: .; J: TRBJ2-1; length: 13; V: TRBV6-5; DNA: TGTGCCAGCAGCCCCCCAGCGGGACTGGAGCAGTTCTTC; CDR3: CASSPPAGLEQFF